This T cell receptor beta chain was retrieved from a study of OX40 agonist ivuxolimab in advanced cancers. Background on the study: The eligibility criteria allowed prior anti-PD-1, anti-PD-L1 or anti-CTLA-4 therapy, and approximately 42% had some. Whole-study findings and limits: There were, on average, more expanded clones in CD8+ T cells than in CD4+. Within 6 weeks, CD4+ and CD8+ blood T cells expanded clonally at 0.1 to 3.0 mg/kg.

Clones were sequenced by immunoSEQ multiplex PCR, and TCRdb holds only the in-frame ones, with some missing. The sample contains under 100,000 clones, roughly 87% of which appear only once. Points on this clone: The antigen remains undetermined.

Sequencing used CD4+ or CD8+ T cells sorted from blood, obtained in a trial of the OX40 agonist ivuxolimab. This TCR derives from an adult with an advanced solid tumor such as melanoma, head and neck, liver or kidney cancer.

CDR3 sequence reads: CASSTSTGGNQPQHF. In DNA, the CDR3 is TGTGCCAGTAGTACCTCGACAGGGGGAAATCAGCCCCAGCATTTT. This chain uses TRBV19 with TRBJ1-5, with 9 bases identical to TRBD1. Trimming took 4 bases from V and 4 from J; bases not matched to a gene: 5. The CDR3 contains 15 residues. Germline V gene lookup returns CDR1 LNHDA and CDR2 SQIVND (reference sequence).